The 5 T cell receptor beta chains presented below share a single source sample, sequenced in a study of blood T cell repertoires in COVID-19. TCRdb's copy holds only in-frame clones and misses some; the assay was immunoSEQ multiplex PCR. The sample holds about 58,000 clones, around 89% seen once. Source material: peripheral blood. Every receptor here comes from a man aged 60-69 years with acute or convalescent COVID-19.

The chain has TRBV5-1 and TRBJ2-1; no definite D call. In germline, CDR1 is SGHRS, CDR2 YFSETQ. The CDR3 contains 13 residues. The V end was cut by 1 base, the J end by 5 bases, with 7 bases between. The CDR3 sequence is CASSLRRDNEQFF. CDR3 bases: TGCGCCAGCAGCTTGCGACGGGACAATGAGCAGTTCTTC.

J is TRBJ2-3 and V is TRBV15; 13 nucleotides line up with TRBD2. This CDR3 spans 19 amino acids. V dropped 1 base and J dropped 5; count of bases not matched to a gene: 12. Germline values: CDR1 LNHNV, CDR2 YYDKDF (reference sequence). CDR3 coding DNA: TGTGCCACCAGCAGAGTGGGACTAGCGGGACCTCAAGTCGGAGATACGCAGTATTTT. This translates into CATSRVGLAGPQVGDTQYF.

The chain couples TRBV7-9 to TRBJ2-5; tentatively, D is TRBD2 (6 bases). Looked up from germline, CDR1 is SEHNR and CDR2 is FQNEAQ (reference sequence). The CDR3 covers 14 residues. V shed 7 bases and J shed 5 bases, with 17 bases lying between them. This chain's CDR3 is CASTSSVGGETQYF. The CDR3 nucleotides read TGTGCCAGCACCTCTTCAGTGGGAGGCGAGACCCAGTACTTC.

To note about this clone: One junction end does not reproduce the germline sequence, and a read error may be involved. The rearrangement joins TRBV14 to TRBJ1-2; no definite D call. The V gene's germline CDR1 is SGHDN and CDR2 FVKESK. The CDR3 is 13 residues long. The CDR3 is CASSQESHYGYTF. The CDR3 DNA sequence: TGTGCCAGCAGCCAAGAAAGCCACTACGGCTACACCTTC.

J is TRBJ1-2 and V is TRBV28; the D gene is possibly TRBD1 (6 bases). Germline CDR1 is MDHEN and CDR2 is SYDVKM. CDR3 length: 13 amino acids. V lost 6 bases, J lost 2 bases, and 10 bases lay in between. CDR3 sequence: CASRQGSNYGYTF. CDR3 in DNA: TGTGCCAGCAGACAGGGTTCGAACTATGGCTACACCTTC.